This T cell receptor beta chain derives from a study of CD8 T cells in cerebrospinal fluid in Alzheimer's disease. According to its frequency, this clonotype is medium-sized. TCRdb reprocessed the 10x single-cell sequencing reads, with one entry per CDR3 protein and no DNA. This table holds some 1,200 distinct CDR3 sequences. Confirmation of patient neurodegeneration relied on biomarkers such as neurofilament, amyloid-beta and tau. The CDR3 consists of 16 residues. Germline CDR1 is LGHNA and CDR2 is YSLEER. The chain employs TRBV4-3 and TRBJ2-4; TCRdb's D gene call, TRBD1, goes unchecked for lack of DNA. Input material: cerebrospinal fluid. The receptor's source is a human donor with Alzheimer's disease. The CDR3 loop is CASSQHRGLTKNIQYF.